This T cell receptor beta chain originates from a study of cytomegalovirus exposure and HLA in healthy donors. Study-level points and caveats: In all likelihood, a cluster of highly shared sequence variants was a sequencing artifact.

Each donor was healthy, and each was a bone marrow donor. Nominally healthy donors provided the samples, though records likely missed some immune exposures. The CDR3 covers 14 residues. V gave up 5 bases and J gave up 2 bases, with 10 bases separating them. The germline V gene has CDR1 SGHVS and CDR2 FNYEAQ. This PCR relied on a set of 60 Vbeta primers and 13 Jbeta primers. The repertoire was sequenced with immunoSEQ multiplex PCR; TCRdb's copy has only in-frame clones and lacks some. This repertoire shows around 190,000 clones, 70% to 75% found once; its top ten account for around 3.2%. Turning to this clone: Its matching antigen is unknown.

This chain connects TRBV7-6 to TRBJ1-3; maybe TRBD1 (5 bases). The origin of this receptor is a woman in her thirties in good health and CMV-seropositive. Sequenced input: PBMCs. This CDR3 is CASSPLTAGNTIYF. The CDR3 coding sequence is TGTGCCAGCAGCCCCCTGACAGCTGGAAACACCATATATTTT.